Following are 24 T cell receptor beta chains from one sample sequenced in a study of T cell responses to AZD1222 COVID-19 vaccine. Data came from immunoSEQ multiplex PCR; TCRdb stores just in-frame clones and leaves some out. The sample lists some 150,000 clones; approximately 93% were seen once. Sequences were derived from peripheral blood, sampled on day 0 of MenACWY control vaccination. These receptors came from an adult in good health.

CDR3 loop: CASSEGGVAKNIQYF. CDR3 in DNA: TGTGCCAGCAGTGAGGGCGGGGTAGCCAAAAACATTCAGTACTTC. The V call is TRBV2, the J call TRBJ2-4; D may be TRBD2 (6 bases). Germline-derived CDR1 and CDR2 are SNHLY and FYNNEI. The CDR3 is 15 amino acids. With 3 bases removed from V and 0 bases from J, the gap between germline ends came to 9 bases.

The chain has TRBV4-1 and TRBJ1-5; TRBD1 matches 7 bases. Germline trimming cut 0 bases from V and 0 bases from J; bases unmatched to any gene: 5. The CDR3 runs 17 residues. The germline V gene encodes CDR1 MGHRA and CDR2 YSYEKL. The CDR3 DNA sequence: TGCGCCAGCAGCCAAGATTCGGCAGGGGGTAGCAATCAGCCCCAGCATTTT. Translating gives CASSQDSAGGSNQPQHF.

The gene calls are TRBV30 and TRBJ1-3; 8 nucleotides line up with TRBD1. Trimming took 1 base from V and 2 from J; bases not matched to a gene: 1. Germline CDR1 is GTSNPN and CDR2 is SVGIG (reference sequence). The CDR3 totals 14 residues. This CDR3 is CAWSETGAGNTIYF. The CDR3 DNA follows: TGTGCCTGGAGTGAGACAGGGGCTGGAAACACCATATATTTT.

The gene calls are TRBV5-4 and TRBJ2-1; unclear D gene. With 0 bases removed from V and 7 bases from J, the gap between germline ends came to 5 bases. The CDR3 loop spans 12 amino acids. The germline V gene has CDR1 SGHNT and CDR2 YYREEE (reference sequence). Here the CDR3 reads CASSLVSNEQFF. The CDR3 DNA is TGTGCCAGCAGCTTGGTTTCGAATGAGCAGTTCTTC. The variable domain in full, completed from reference TRBV5-4 and TRBJ2-1, reads ETGVTQSPTHLIKTRGQQVTLRCSSQSGHNTVSWYQQALGQGPQFIFQYYREEENGRGNFPPRFSGLQFPNYSSELNVNALELDDSALYLCASSLVSNEQFFGPGTRLTVL.

V usage is TRBV6-5 and J usage is TRBJ1-4; a possible D gene is TRBD1 (5 bases). V lost 0 bases and J 4 bases, leaving 9 bases between the germline ends. Germline values: CDR1 MNHEY, CDR2 SVGAGI. This CDR3 is built from 15 residues. The DNA for the CDR3 is TGTGCCAGCAGTTACTCAGGGGCAAGTAATGAAAAACTGTTTTTT. Protein product: CASSYSGASNEKLFF.

The gene calls are TRBV19 and TRBJ2-2; D call uncertain. Deletions cut 4 bases from V and 3 bases from J, with 6 bases between. The CDR3 has 13 residues. Germline CDR1 LNHDA, CDR2 SQIVND (reference sequence). In nucleotides, the CDR3 is TGTGCCAGTAGTACCCGACACACCGGGGAGCTGTTTTTT. Protein product: CASSTRHTGELFF.

The V gene is TRBV7-9, the J gene TRBJ2-7; D possibly corresponds to TRBD2 (6 bases). Trimming removed 5 bases at V and 2 bases at J, with 13 bases between. CDR3 size: 14 residues. Germline-derived CDR1 and CDR2 are SEHNR and FQNEAQ (reference sequence). CDR3 region: CASSEYRETYEQYF. Here the CDR3 DNA reads TGTGCCAGCAGCGAATACCGGGAGACCTACGAGCAGTACTTC.

This chain joins TRBV28 and TRBJ2-1; 7 positions match TRBD2. The CDR3 extends over 18 amino acids. The germline V gene has CDR1 MDHEN and CDR2 SYDVKM. After removal of 5 bases from V and 7 bases from J, the junction contained 20 bases not matched to a gene. The CDR3: CASSPRDYRDVFGNEQFF. CDR3 DNA sequence: TGTGCCAGCAGTCCCCGGGACTATAGGGACGTTTTCGGGAATGAGCAGTTCTTC.

V is TRBV5-5 and J is TRBJ2-7; 7 nucleotides line up with TRBD2. After removal of 4 bases from V and 6 bases from J, the junction contained 10 bases not matched to a gene. The CDR3 spans 14 residues. Germline loops: CDR1 SGHKS, CDR2 YYEKEE (reference sequence). The CDR3 DNA reads TGTGCCAGCAGCCCTGTGGGGGGGTCAGTCGAGCAGTACTTC. As protein: CASSPVGGSVEQYF.

The chain recombines TRBV27 with TRBJ1-1, with D possibly being TRBD1 (6 bases). The CDR3 extends over 15 amino acids. V was pared by 2 bases and J by 1 base, with 11 bases between. Germline-derived CDR1 and CDR2 are MNHEY and SMNVEV (reference sequence). The CDR3 loop is CASSLQTGKNTEAFF. The CDR3 DNA is TGTGCCAGCAGTTTACAAACAGGGAAGAACACTGAAGCTTTCTTT.

This chain uses TRBV6-4 with TRBJ2-1; TRBD2 aligns across 9 bases. This CDR3 spans 15 amino acids. V was clipped by 6 bases and J by 7 bases; unmatched bases: 10. CDR1 MRHNA and CDR2 SNTAGT come from the germline V gene. CDR3 sequence: CASRLEGLAANEQFF. The CDR3 region has the DNA TGTGCCAGCAGATTAGAGGGACTAGCTGCGAATGAGCAGTTCTTC.

V gene TRBV7-2 combines with J gene TRBJ2-3, with 9 bases that match TRBD2. V was clipped by 1 base and J by 2 bases; unmatched bases: 1. From germline, CDR1 is SGHTA and CDR2 FQGNSA. The CDR3 is made up of 15 amino acids. The CDR3 spells CASSLGGRATDTQYF. DNA for the CDR3: TGTGCCAGCAGCTTAGGCGGGAGGGCCACAGATACGCAGTATTTT.

On this clone itself: At one boundary the junction diverges from the germline segment, which might be a read error. V and J are TRBV7-9 and TRBJ2-4; TRBD1 is a possible D gene (6 bases). Looked up from germline, CDR1 is SEHNR and CDR2 is FQNEAQ (reference sequence). The CDR3 length is 13 residues. The CDR3, as DNA: TGTGCCAGCAGCTTAGAGTTGGTGTCAGGGGTGGTCTTC. This encodes CASSLELVSGVVF. Based on the CDR3 plus reference TRBV7-9 and TRBJ2-4, the full variable domain is DTGVSQNPRHKITKRGQNVTFRCDPISEHNRLYWYRQTLGQGPEFLTYFQNEAQLEKSRLLSDRFSAERPKGSFSTLEIQRTEQGDSAMYLCASSLELVSGVVFGAGTRLSVL.

V gene TRBV6-5 combines with J gene TRBJ2-1, with D perhaps assigned TRBD1 or TRBD2 (5 bases each). The CDR3 sequence is 16 residues long. V dropped 0 bases and J dropped 5 bases, with 14 bases sitting between them. The germline V gene encodes CDR1 MNHEY and CDR2 SVGAGI. CDR3 in DNA: TGTGCCAGCAGTTACTCATGGGACGGAGAGAACAATGAGCAGTTCTTC. Its protein product is CASSYSWDGENNEQFF.

The V and J genes are TRBV27 and TRBJ2-2; D is uncertain. The length of the CDR3 is 14 residues. V lost 6 bases to trimming and J lost 0 bases, with 8 bases between them. Germline CDR1 is MNHEY and CDR2 is SMNVEV (reference sequence). CDR3 sequence (DNA): TGTGCCAGCAGACGGAACGCGAACACCGGGGAGCTGTTTTTT. Translating gives CASRRNANTGELFF.

J is TRBJ1-5 and V is TRBV5-6, with TRBD1 matching 9 bases. The CDR3 runs 13 residues. V lost 4 bases to trimming and J lost 6 bases; unmatched junction nucleotides: 2. CDR1 is SGHDT and CDR2 is YYEEEE in the germline V gene. CDR3: CASSQGQGQPQHF. The CDR3 DNA is TGTGCCAGCAGCCAGGGACAGGGTCAGCCCCAGCATTTT.

The J gene is TRBJ1-2, the V gene TRBV5-4; 7 nucleotides match TRBD1. J gave up 1 base and V 4 bases, and 7 bases lay outside the gene matches. The CDR3 has 15 amino acids. Germline CDR1 and CDR2: SGHNT and YYREEE (reference sequence). The CDR3 bases are TGTGCCAGCAGCCCGCCTCAGGGGGATAACTATGGCTACACCTTC. Translating gives CASSPPQGDNYGYTF.

The chain has TRBV4-2 and TRBJ1-2, with 8 nucleotides matching TRBD1. The CDR3 runs 16 residues. Germline V gene sequence: CDR1 LGHNA, CDR2 YNFKEQ. The V gene end was trimmed by 0 bases and the J gene end by 7 bases; junction bases not matched to a gene: 10. The CDR3 protein is CASSQEVQGAGSGYTF. The CDR3 DNA reads as TGTGCCAGCAGCCAAGAAGTTCAGGGGGCGGGTAGTGGCTACACCTTC.

This sequence joins TRBV3-1 (or the pseudogene TRBV3-2) and TRBJ1-1, with D unresolved. The length of the CDR3 is 13 residues. Trimming removed 3 bases at V and 3 bases at J, with 8 bases between. Looked up from germline, CDR1 is LGHDT and CDR2 is YNNKEL (reference sequence). The CDR3 nucleotides read TGTGCCAGCAGCCATCCAGTGGACACTGAAGCTTTCTTT. This codes for CASSHPVDTEAFF.

The J gene is TRBJ2-7, the V gene TRBV5-1, with TRBD1 identical over 9 bases. V lost 4 bases, J lost 0 bases, and 14 bases stayed unmatched. Germline V gene lookup returns CDR1 SGHRS and CDR2 YFSETQ. CDR3 length: 18 residues. CDR3 in amino acids: CASSVSGTGYSISYEQYF. In DNA, the CDR3 is TGCGCCAGCAGCGTCTCCGGGACAGGGTATTCGATCTCCTACGAGCAGTACTTC. The full variable domain, in which reference TRBV5-1 and TRBJ2-7 provide the parts outside the CDR3, is KAGVTQTPRYLIKTRGQQVTLSCSPISGHRSVSWYQQTPGQGLQFLFEYFSETQRNKGNFPGRFSGRQFSNSRSEMNVSTLELGDSALYLCASSVSGTGYSISYEQYFGPGTRLTVT.

V and J are TRBV11-2 and TRBJ2-7, with D possibly called TRBD1 or TRBD2 (5 bases each). Germline values: CDR1 SGHAT, CDR2 FQNNGV. Between the trimmed V and J ends, which lost 4 bases and 8 bases, there was a span of 18 bases. This CDR3 has 14 residues. The CDR3 DNA reads as TGTGCCAGCAGCTCCGGGACGGTAACTACTCAGCAGTACTTC. Its protein product is CASSSGTVTTQQYF.

This rearrangement joins TRBV5-1 to TRBJ1-2; tentatively, D is TRBD1 (6 bases). Trimming took off 0 bases at V and 4 bases at J, with 13 bases between the two ends. CDR1 is SGHRS and CDR2 is YFSETQ in the germline V gene. This CDR3 is built from 15 residues. The CDR3 DNA is TGCGCCAGCAGCTTGGAGCGGGGGACACTCTATGGCTACACCTTC. Its protein product is CASSLERGTLYGYTF. Supplemented by reference TRBV5-1 and TRBJ1-2, the full variable domain reads KAGVTQTPRYLIKTRGQQVTLSCSPISGHRSVSWYQQTPGQGLQFLFEYFSETQRNKGNFPGRFSGRQFSNSRSEMNVSTLELGDSALYLCASSLERGTLYGYTFGSGTRLTVV.

The genes are TRBV12-5 and TRBJ1-5; no clear D gene. Germline V lookup: CDR1 LGHNT, CDR2 FRNRAP. The CDR3 totals 16 residues. V was clipped by 1 base and J by 7 bases, with 17 bases between them. The CDR3 nucleotides read TGTGCTAGTGGTTTGGAGCGAAGGAGCCAAGGGCAGCCCCAGCATTTT. It yields the protein CASGLERRSQGQPQHF.

This chain uses TRBV7-9 with TRBJ1-1; D gene ambiguous. This CDR3 has 10 residues. Germline V gene lookup returns CDR1 SEHNR and CDR2 FQNEAQ (reference sequence). V was shortened by 7 bases and J by 7 bases, with 7 bases between the two germline ends. CDR3 DNA: TGTGCCAGCAAAAAGGGTGAAGCTTTCTTT. Amino acids: CASKKGEAFF.